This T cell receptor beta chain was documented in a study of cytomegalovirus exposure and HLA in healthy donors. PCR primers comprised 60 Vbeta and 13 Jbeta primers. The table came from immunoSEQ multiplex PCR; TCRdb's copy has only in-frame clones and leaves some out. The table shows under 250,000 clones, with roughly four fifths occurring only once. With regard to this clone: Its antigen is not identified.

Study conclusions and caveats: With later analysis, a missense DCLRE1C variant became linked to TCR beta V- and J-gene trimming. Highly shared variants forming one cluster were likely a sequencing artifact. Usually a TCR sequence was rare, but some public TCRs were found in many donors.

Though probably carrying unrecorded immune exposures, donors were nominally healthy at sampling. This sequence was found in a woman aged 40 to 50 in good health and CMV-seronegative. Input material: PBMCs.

The CDR3 is CASSRRQGNYEQYF. CDR3 DNA sequence: TGCGCCAGCAGCAGAAGACAGGGGAACTACGAGCAGTACTTC. This chain uses TRBV5-1 with TRBJ2-7; 8 bases match TRBD1. With 4 bases clipped from V and 3 bases from J, the junction kept 6 bases outside the gene matches. This CDR3 contains 14 residues. Looked up from germline, CDR1 is SGHRS and CDR2 is YFSETQ.